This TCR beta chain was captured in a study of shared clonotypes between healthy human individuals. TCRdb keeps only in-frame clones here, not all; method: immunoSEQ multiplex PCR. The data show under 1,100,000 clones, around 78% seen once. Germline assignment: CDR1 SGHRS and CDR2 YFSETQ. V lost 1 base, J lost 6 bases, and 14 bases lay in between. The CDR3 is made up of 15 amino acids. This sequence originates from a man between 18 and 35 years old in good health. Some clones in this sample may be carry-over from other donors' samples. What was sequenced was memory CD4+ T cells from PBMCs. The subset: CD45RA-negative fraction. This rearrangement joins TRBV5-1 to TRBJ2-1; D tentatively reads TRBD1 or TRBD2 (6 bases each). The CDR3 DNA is TGCGCCAGCAGCTTGTTTCCGGGGGCGGGCAATGAGCAGTTCTTC. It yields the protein CASSLFPGAGNEQFF. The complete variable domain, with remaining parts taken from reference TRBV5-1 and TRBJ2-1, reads KAGVTQTPRYLIKTRGQQVTLSCSPISGHRSVSWYQQTPGQGLQFLFEYFSETQRNKGNFPGRFSGRQFSNSRSEMNVSTLELGDSALYLCASSLFPGAGNEQFFGPGTRLTVL.